The following is a T cell receptor beta chain sequence with its context. TCRdb's copy holds only in-frame clones and misses some; the assay was immunoSEQ multiplex PCR. The sample holds 50,000 to 55,000 clones, roughly 88% seen once. The data originate from a study of blood T cell repertoires in COVID-19. The CDR3 is made up of 17 amino acids. The V gene end was trimmed by 0 bases and the J gene end by 9 bases; junction bases not matched to a gene: 9. Germline V CDR1 and CDR2: WSHSY, SAAADI. This chain connects TRBV10-2 to TRBJ1-6, with TRBD1 identical over 9 bases. The sequencing input was peripheral blood. The clonotype was recovered from a woman older than 75 with acute or convalescent COVID-19. The CDR3 sequence is CASSESRFTGGRSPLHF. DNA for the CDR3: TGCGCCAGCAGTGAGTCGCGATTTACAGGGGGCCGTTCACCCCTCCACTTT.